This T cell receptor (beta chain) was profiled in a study of PD-1 blockade in classical Hodgkin lymphoma. Study-level results: When set against healthy donors, newly diagnosed patients were reported to show lower baseline TCR diversity. Patients starting nivolumab less than 1 year after ASCT had lower diversity and were excluded from later analyses.

The CDR3 loop spans 15 amino acids. Germline V CDR1 and CDR2: SGHNT, YENEEA. Trimming stripped 1 base from V and 0 bases from J, with 10 bases between. Time point indicated: cycle 4 day 1 (C4D1), after six to seven weeks of nivolumab. Brentuximab vedotin exposure varied, and every patient relapsed after autologous stem cell transplantation. Here immunoSEQ multiplex PCR was the method, and the copy in TCRdb shows in-frame clones only, minus some. The sample has some 39,000 clones, around 80% seen once; the top ten hold less than 40%. Sample share makes this clone medium-sized. Its antigen remains unknown.

The genes are TRBV11-3 and TRBJ2-7; possible D gene TRBD1, 5 bases. The source is a human donor with classical Hodgkin lymphoma. The sequenced sample was peripheral blood mononuclear cells (PBMCs), obtained before the fourth cycle of nivolumab. The CDR3 here is CASSLASDTSYEQYF. In DNA, the CDR3 is TGTGCCAGCAGCTTAGCGTCGGACACCTCCTACGAGCAGTACTTC. The entire variable domain, with the rest obtained from reference TRBV11-3 and TRBJ2-7, is as follows: EAGVVQSPRYKIIEKKQPVAFWCNPISGHNTLYWYLQNLGQGPELLIRYENEEAVDDSQLPKDRFSAERLKGVDSTLKIQPAELGDSAVYLCASSLASDTSYEQYFGPGTRLTVT.